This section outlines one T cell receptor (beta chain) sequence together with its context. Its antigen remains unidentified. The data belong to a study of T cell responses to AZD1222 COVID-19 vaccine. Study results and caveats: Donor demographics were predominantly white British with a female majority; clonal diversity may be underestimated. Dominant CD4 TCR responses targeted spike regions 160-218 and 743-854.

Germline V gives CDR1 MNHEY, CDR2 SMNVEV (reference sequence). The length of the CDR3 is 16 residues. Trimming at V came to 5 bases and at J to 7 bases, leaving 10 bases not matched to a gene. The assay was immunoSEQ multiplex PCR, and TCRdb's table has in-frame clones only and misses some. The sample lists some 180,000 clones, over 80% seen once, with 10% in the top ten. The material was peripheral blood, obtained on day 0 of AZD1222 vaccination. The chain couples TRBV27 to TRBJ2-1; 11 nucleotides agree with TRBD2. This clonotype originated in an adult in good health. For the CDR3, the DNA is TGTGCCAGCAGTCTCGTGACTAGCGGGGTTGGGAATGAGCAGTTCTTC. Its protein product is CASSLVTSGVGNEQFF.